The 30 T cell receptor beta chains reported below all come from one sample, sequenced in a study of tissue T cells after allogeneic stem cell transplantation. Repertoires were generated with immunoSEQ multiplex PCR, while TCRdb's copy carries only in-frame clones and drops some. The data show about 26,000 clones, roughly nine tenths seen once. Sequencing was performed on blood, taken before transplantation. The receptors stem from a male donor at least 60 years old who later had graft-versus-host disease after an allogeneic stem cell transplant.

This clone was observed a few times. This sequence joins TRBV4-1 and TRBJ1-3, with D possibly TRBD1 on 5 matching bases. The V end lost 4 bases, the J end lost 3 bases, and 13 bases lay between the germline ends. From germline, CDR1 is MGHRA and CDR2 YSYEKL. The CDR3 length is 15 residues. The CDR3 DNA sequence: TGCGCCAGCAGCCCCTGGGGGGGAGGTGGAAACACCATATATTTT. This encodes CASSPWGGGGNTIYF.

V usage is TRBV6-6 and J usage is TRBJ2-3; 11 bases agree with TRBD1. CDR3 size: 14 residues. Germline V gene sequence: CDR1 MNHNY, CDR2 SVGAGI (reference sequence). V trimming: 8 bases; J trimming: 5 bases; junction bases outside the gene matches: 6. CDR3 in amino acids: CASRDRGMGDTQYF. CDR3 DNA: TGTGCCAGCCGGGACAGGGGGATGGGAGATACGCAGTATTTT.

The J gene is TRBJ1-2, the V gene TRBV28; D not certain. V lost 3 bases and J lost 8, with 10 bases in between. CDR3 length: 12 amino acids. Per the germline V gene, CDR1 is MDHEN and CDR2 is SYDVKM. This CDR3 reads CASSFSRWGYTF. The CDR3 nucleotides are TGTGCCAGCAGTTTCAGTCGGTGGGGCTACACCTTC.

The rearrangement joins TRBV29-1 to TRBJ2-2; 7 bases match TRBD2. The CDR3 sequence is 12 residues long. The germline V gene encodes CDR1 SQVTM and CDR2 ANQGSEA. V lost 4 bases, J lost 7 bases, and 3 bases stayed unmatched. The CDR3: CSVVLAYGELFF. The DNA of the CDR3 is TGCAGCGTTGTACTAGCGTACGGGGAGCTGTTTTTT.

The rearrangement joins TRBV9 to TRBJ1-4, with D perhaps matching TRBD1 (5 bases). The CDR3 totals 14 residues. Germline V gene lookup returns CDR1 SGDLS and CDR2 YYNGEE. V shed 0 bases and J shed 5 bases, with 8 bases lying between them. The CDR3 nucleotides read TGTGCCAGCAGCGTAGCTGGGACGAATGAAAAACTGTTTTTT. Its protein is CASSVAGTNEKLFF.

This chain connects TRBV11-2 to TRBJ2-7; D ambiguous. The CDR3 is 11 amino acids. Trimming removed 2 bases from V and 7 bases from J, with 6 bases in between. Germline CDR1 SGHAT, CDR2 FQNNGV. The CDR3 DNA follows: TGTGCCAGCAGCTTATATGCGGAGCAGTACTTC. Protein: CASSLYAEQYF.

The chain is built from TRBV10-3 and TRBJ1-2, with TRBD1 matching 12 bases. CDR1 is ENHRY and CDR2 is SYGVKD in the germline V gene. V was clipped by 11 bases and J by 3 bases; unmatched bases: 4. The CDR3 runs 13 residues. The CDR3 bases are TGTGCCTCGGGACAGGGGGCGGACTATGGCTACACCTTC. This translates into CASGQGADYGYTF.

This chain connects TRBV5-4 to TRBJ2-7; the D is unclear. With 4 bases removed from V and 5 bases from J, the gap between germline ends came to 10 bases. The CDR3 is 12 residues long. Germline loops: CDR1 SGHNT, CDR2 YYREEE (reference sequence). The CDR3 nucleotides read TGTGCCAGCAGCCACCTAGAAGACGAGCAGTACTTC. This encodes CASSHLEDEQYF.

The chain employs TRBV27 and TRBJ2-7; 7 nucleotides match TRBD1. The V gene's germline CDR1 is MNHEY and CDR2 SMNVEV (reference sequence). V shed 5 bases and J 6 bases; nucleotides not matched to a gene: 16. This CDR3 comprises 16 residues. The CDR3 DNA reads as TGTGCCAGCAGTCCTAGACGGACAGGTTTCTCTGCCGAGCAGTACTTC. Amino acid sequence: CASSPRRTGFSAEQYF.

V is TRBV4-2 and J is TRBJ1-4; D uncertain. Trimming left V 3 bases short and J 4 bases short, with 15 bases between. The CDR3 runs 16 residues. CDR1 LGHNA and CDR2 YNFKEQ come from the germline V gene. This CDR3 is CASSQIPLRDNEKLFF. In nucleotides, the CDR3 is TGTGCCAGCAGCCAGATTCCCTTAAGGGATAATGAAAAACTGTTTTTT.

This chain joins TRBV15 and TRBJ2-5; D gene ambiguous. Per germline, CDR1 LNHNV and CDR2 YYDKDF (reference sequence). The CDR3 extends over 14 amino acids. V lost 1 base, J lost 2 bases, and 8 bases lay in between. Here the CDR3 DNA reads TGTGCCACCAGCAGAGTAGGCCTACAAGAGACCCAGTACTTC. This encodes CATSRVGLQETQYF.

This clone occurred a few times. V gene TRBV3-1 (or the pseudogene TRBV3-2) combines with J gene TRBJ1-3; D is unclear. The length of the CDR3 is 14 residues. Trimming shortened V by 4 bases and J by 0 bases, and 7 bases separated the two germline ends. The germline V gene has CDR1 LGHDT and CDR2 YNNKEL (reference sequence). The CDR3 region is CASSLTDSGNTIYF. In nucleotides, the CDR3 is TGTGCCAGCAGCCTAACAGACTCTGGAAACACCATATATTTT.

This rearrangement joins TRBV4-1 to TRBJ1-1; a weak D match, TRBD1 (5 bases). This CDR3 region has 14 residues. V was cut by 3 bases and J by 12 bases, with 20 bases left in between. Germline CDR1 and CDR2: MGHRA and YSYEKL. The CDR3 bases are TGCGCCAGCAGCCAGCCCGGGACCCATGAGCTGTCTTTCTTT. Translating gives CASSQPGTHELSFF.

The chain carries TRBV4-3 and TRBJ2-3; the match to TRBD2 covers 12 bases. J lost 5 bases, V lost 3 bases, and 3 bases had no gene match. This CDR3 has 15 residues. Germline loops: CDR1 LGHNA, CDR2 YSLEER. CDR3 protein: CASSHRTSGIDTQYF. CDR3 nucleotides: TGCGCCAGCAGCCACCGGACTAGCGGGATAGATACGCAGTATTTT.

The V and J genes are TRBV3-1 (or the pseudogene TRBV3-2) and TRBJ2-7; 10 bases align to TRBD2. Germline-derived CDR1 and CDR2 are LGHDT and YNNKEL (reference sequence). The CDR3 is made up of 14 amino acids. Trimming at V came to 4 bases and at J to 5 bases, leaving 5 bases not matched to a gene. The CDR3 sequence: CASSRTSGRDEQYF. DNA for the CDR3: TGTGCCAGCAGCCGGACTAGCGGTAGAGACGAGCAGTACTTC.

This clone appeared a single time. V and J are TRBV29-1 and TRBJ2-2; maybe TRBD2 (6 bases). V was pared by 6 bases and J by 1 base, with 12 bases between. The CDR3 has 14 residues. Germline values: CDR1 SQVTM, CDR2 ANQGSEA. The CDR3 nucleotides read TGCAGCGTGCCGACTAGGGAGAACACCGGGGAGCTGTTTTTT. Its translation is CSVPTRENTGELFF.

The chain recombines TRBV5-4 with TRBJ2-5; 8 bases fit TRBD2. This CDR3 spans 14 amino acids. The V gene's germline CDR1 is SGHNT and CDR2 YYREEE (reference sequence). V lost 0 bases to trimming and J lost 5 bases; unmatched junction nucleotides: 3. The CDR3 nucleotides are TGTGCCAGCAGCTTGGCGGGGGGGCTGGAGACCCAGTACTTC. Protein product: CASSLAGGLETQYF.

The rearrangement links TRBV4-2 to TRBJ2-7; 12 bases match TRBD2. This CDR3 is built from 15 residues. In germline, CDR1 is LGHNA, CDR2 YNFKEQ. The J segment lost 3 bases and the V segment lost 1 base, leaving 1 base of the junction unmatched. CDR3 in amino acids: CASSQGLAGDYEQYF. DNA of the CDR3: TGTGCCAGCAGCCAAGGACTAGCGGGAGACTACGAGCAGTACTTC.

V usage is TRBV10-3 and J usage is TRBJ2-1; 11 bases are a match to TRBD1. Germline values: CDR1 ENHRY, CDR2 SYGVKD. V shed 10 bases, J shed 4 bases, and the junction held 3 bases outside the gene matches. CDR3 length equals 13 residues. The DNA of the CDR3 is TGTGCCACGGGGACAGGGGGATACAATGAGCAGTTCTTC. Protein: CATGTGGYNEQFF.

This sequence joins TRBV18 and TRBJ2-1; 9 bases are a match to TRBD2. Unmatched junction bases numbered 4, after V lost 0 bases and J lost 4 bases. The CDR3 is 16 amino acids. Germline V gene data show CDR1 as KGHSH and CDR2 as LQKENI. CDR3 loop: CASSPPSGGRYNEQFF. In nucleotides, the CDR3 is TGTGCCAGCTCACCACCAAGCGGGGGGCGTTACAATGAGCAGTTCTTC.

The chain links TRBV4-2 to TRBJ2-1, with D perhaps TRBD2 (5 bases). Deletions cut 2 bases from V and 10 bases from J, with 12 bases between. Germline assignment: CDR1 LGHNA and CDR2 YNFKEQ. The CDR3 runs to 13 residues. The CDR3 sequence: CASSQPSREEQFF. CDR3 nucleotides: TGTGCCAGCAGCCAACCTTCGAGGGAGGAGCAGTTCTTC.

V gene TRBV24-1 combines with J gene TRBJ1-4; 9 bases match TRBD1. Germline V gene data show CDR1 as KGHDR and CDR2 as SFDVKD. The junction had 9 bases not matched to a gene; V was cut back by 9 bases and J by 2 bases. The CDR3 is 16 amino acids. This CDR3 is CATPGQGLWTNEKLFF. The CDR3 DNA reads as TGTGCCACCCCGGGACAGGGATTGTGGACTAATGAAAAACTGTTTTTT.

The J gene is TRBJ2-1, the V gene TRBV6-1; 8 bases are shared with TRBD2. The J segment lost 1 base and the V segment lost 1 base, leaving 3 bases of the junction unmatched. CDR3 length: 16 residues. Germline lookup yields CDR1 MNHNS and CDR2 SASEGT. The CDR3 sequence: CASSEDQRESYNEQFF. CDR3 in DNA: TGTGCCAGCAGTGAAGATCAGCGGGAGTCCTACAATGAGCAGTTCTTC.

This chain links TRBV19 with TRBJ1-5; TRBD1 matches 10 bases. The CDR3 covers 14 residues. The germline V gene has CDR1 LNHDA and CDR2 SQIVND (reference sequence). Losses at the gene ends were 4 bases for V and 7 bases for J; bases not matched to a gene: 4. CDR3 sequence (DNA): TGTGCCAGTAGTAGGGACAGGGGTTCCCAGCCCCAGCATTTT. Translating it yields CASSRDRGSQPQHF.

This rearrangement joins TRBV7-2 to TRBJ2-1; TRBD1 is a possible D gene (6 bases). CDR1 is SGHTA and CDR2 is FQGNSA in the germline V gene. The CDR3 extends over 15 amino acids. Trimming pared 5 bases from V and 3 bases from J, leaving 14 bases between. The CDR3 region has the DNA TGTGCCAGCAGCCCCGACAGGCTCCGCTACAATGAGCAGTTCTTC. It is translated as CASSPDRLRYNEQFF.

This clone was seen just once. This chain connects TRBV30 to TRBJ2-5; D unresolved. The V gene lost 3 bases and the J gene lost 5 bases, with 7 bases spanning the gap. Germline V gene lookup returns CDR1 GTSNPN and CDR2 SVGIG (reference sequence). The CDR3 has 11 amino acids. In DNA, the CDR3 is TGTGCCTGGAGCCGCAGGGAGACCCAGTACTTC. Protein sequence: CAWSRRETQYF.

This clone was seen just once. V gene TRBV2 combines with J gene TRBJ1-5; 7 bases line up with TRBD1. Germline CDR1 SNHLY, CDR2 FYNNEI. V lost 3 bases to trimming and J lost 3 bases; unmatched junction nucleotides: 8. The CDR3 has 16 amino acids. In nucleotides, the CDR3 is TGTGCCAGCAGTGATGCCCGGACAGGACTCAATCAGCCCCAGCATTTT. Translated: CASSDARTGLNQPQHF.

The V gene is TRBV10-1, the J gene TRBJ2-2; no clear D gene. The V gene lost 8 bases and the J gene lost 11 bases, with 15 bases spanning the gap. The V gene's germline CDR1 is WNHNN and CDR2 SYGVQD (reference sequence). The CDR3 length is 12 residues. CDR3 DNA: TGCGCCAGCCAAGATCCACTGGGAGAGCTGTTTTTT. Its translation: CASQDPLGELFF.

This rearrangement joins TRBV7-8 to TRBJ1-3, with no clear D. The CDR3 runs 13 residues. Between the trimmed V and J ends, which lost 6 bases and 0 bases, there was a span of 6 bases. CDR1 and CDR2 from the germline V gene are SGHVS and FQNEAQ. CDR3 protein: CASRSHSGNTIYF. The DNA of the CDR3 is TGTGCCAGCAGGTCACACTCTGGAAACACCATATATTTT. Full variable domain (remainder filled in from reference TRBV7-8 and TRBJ1-3): GAGVSQSPRYKVAKRGQDVALRCDPISGHVSLFWYQQALGQGPEFLTYFQNEAQLDKSGLPSDRFFAERPEGSVSTLKIQRTQQEDSAVYLCASRSHSGNTIYFGEGSWLTVV.

The J gene is TRBJ1-2, the V gene TRBV5-1; D possibly corresponds to TRBD1 (5 bases). CDR1 and CDR2 (germline): SGHRS, YFSETQ. V was pared by 4 bases and J by 2 bases, with 6 bases between. The CDR3 spans 12 residues. For the CDR3, the DNA is TGCGCCAGCAGCAAGGGGAACTATGGCTACACCTTC. This gives the protein CASSKGNYGYTF.